The 9 T cell receptor beta chains below all came from one sample that was sequenced in a study of CD8 T cells in Susac syndrome. RNA amounts of roughly 0.45 to 1 ug underwent reverse transcription with random hexamers. Each CDR3 protein is one row after TCRdb ran MiXCR on the immunoSEQ multiplex PCR reads. Of about 400,000 distinct CDR3 sequences listed, approximately 85% are singletons. The sample comprised CD8+ T cells from PBMCs. These receptors were collected from a human donor with multiple sclerosis.

The chain couples TRBV5-1 to TRBJ2-1, with D perhaps being TRBD1 or TRBD2 (5 bases each). Germline V gene lookup returns CDR1 SGHRS and CDR2 YFSETQ. The V end lost 1 base, the J end lost 10 bases, and 18 bases lay between the germline ends. The CDR3 is 15 residues long. The CDR3 sequence: CASSLMSRVGGEQFF. CDR3 coding DNA: TGCGCCAGCAGCTTGATGTCGCGAGTTGGGGGAGAGCAGTTCTTC.

The CDR3: CAWDYRRNTEAFF. The CDR3 DNA is TGTGCCTGGGATTACAGGAGGAACACTGAAGCTTTCTTT. The chain links TRBV30 to TRBJ1-1; tentatively, D is TRBD1 (5 bases). The V end was cut by 5 bases, the J end by 1 base, with 11 bases between. Germline CDR1 and CDR2: GTSNPN and SVGIG (reference sequence). The CDR3 totals 13 residues.

This sequence joins TRBV29-1 and TRBJ2-2; D gene ambiguous. The CDR3 has 12 amino acids. Trimming left V 4 bases short and J 3 bases short, with 6 bases between. Per the germline V gene, CDR1 is SQVTM and CDR2 is ANQGSEA. CDR3 loop: CSVGADTGELFF. For the CDR3, the DNA is TGCAGCGTTGGGGCAGACACCGGGGAGCTGTTTTTT.

The V call is TRBV30, the J call TRBJ2-2; maybe TRBD1 (6 bases). V was pared by 3 bases and J by 8 bases, with 7 bases between. The CDR3 is 11 residues long. CDR1 is GTSNPN, CDR2 SVGIG, per germline (reference sequence). Written as DNA, the CDR3 is TGTGCCTGGAGACAGGGAGGGGAGCTGTTTTTT. This sequence encodes CAWRQGGELFF.

The rearrangement uses TRBV2 and TRBJ2-1; 8 bases align to TRBD2. The ends lost 1 base at V and 8 bases at J; junction bases unmatched: 4. Germline loops: CDR1 SNHLY, CDR2 FYNNEI. The CDR3 spans 14 residues. The CDR3: CASSEERGFHEQFF. The CDR3 coding sequence is TGTGCCAGCAGTGAAGAGCGGGGGTTCCATGAGCAGTTCTTC.

This clonotype was seen only once. The CDR3, as DNA: TGTGCCAGTAAAAAGCGGGATCTCCAAGAGACCCAGTACTTC. Encoded protein: CASKKRDLQETQYF. The chain carries TRBV19 and TRBJ2-5, with 7 bases lining up with TRBD2. Germline CDR1 LNHDA, CDR2 SQIVND (reference sequence). The V segment lost 7 bases and the J segment 1 base; nucleotides outside the gene matches: 6. This CDR3 has 14 residues.

This sequence joins TRBV14 and TRBJ2-1; no clear D gene. V lost 5 bases to trimming and J lost 0 bases, with 23 bases between them. From germline, CDR1 is SGHDN and CDR2 FVKESK. The CDR3 runs 19 residues. The CDR3 protein is CASSDLSITPFSSYNEQFF. The CDR3 DNA is TGTGCCAGCAGCGACTTATCCATTACCCCCTTCAGCTCCTACAATGAGCAGTTCTTC.

The rearrangement links TRBV7-9 to TRBJ2-7, with TRBD1 matching over 10 bases. CDR3 size: 16 residues. V trimming: 4 bases; J trimming: 6 bases; junction bases outside the gene matches: 12. Germline CDR1 reads SEHNR; CDR2 reads FQNEAQ (reference sequence). The CDR3 is CASSSPTGTGVGEQYF. CDR3 DNA sequence: TGTGCCAGCAGCTCGCCGACCGGGACAGGGGTGGGCGAGCAGTACTTC.

V usage is TRBV25-1 and J usage is TRBJ2-2; the D is unclear. The germline V gene has CDR1 MGHDK and CDR2 SYGVNS. The CDR3 runs 11 residues. Trimming stripped 8 bases from V and 6 bases from J, with 7 bases between. CDR3 region: CASGISGELFF. CDR3 DNA sequence: TGTGCCAGCGGGATTTCCGGGGAGCTGTTTTTT.